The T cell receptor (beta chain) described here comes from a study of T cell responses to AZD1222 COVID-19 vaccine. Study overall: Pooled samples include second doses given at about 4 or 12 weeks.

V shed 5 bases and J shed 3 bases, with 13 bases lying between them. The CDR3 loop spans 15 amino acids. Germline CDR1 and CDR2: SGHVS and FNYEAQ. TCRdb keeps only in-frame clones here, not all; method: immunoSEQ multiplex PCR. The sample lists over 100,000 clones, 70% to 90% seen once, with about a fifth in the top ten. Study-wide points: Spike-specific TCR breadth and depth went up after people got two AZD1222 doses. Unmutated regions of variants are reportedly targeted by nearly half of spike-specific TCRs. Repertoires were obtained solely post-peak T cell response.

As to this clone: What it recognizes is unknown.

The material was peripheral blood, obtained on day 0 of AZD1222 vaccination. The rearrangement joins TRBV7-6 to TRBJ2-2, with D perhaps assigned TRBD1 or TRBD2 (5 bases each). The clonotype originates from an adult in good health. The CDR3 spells CASSKYGTDTGELFF. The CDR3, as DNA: TGTGCCAGCAGCAAGTACGGGACCGACACCGGGGAGCTGTTTTTT.